This T cell receptor beta chain stems from a study of T cells in Graves' hyperthyroidism and ophthalmopathy. This CDR3 region has 12 residues. Trimming shortened V by 6 bases and J by 5 bases, and 10 bases separated the two germline ends. CDR1 is MNHEY, CDR2 SVGEGT, per germline. Amplified TCR beta CDR3 regions came from RNA transcripts. TCR CDR3 regions were first amplified by RT-PCR with HTBI primers. TCRdb fed the multiplex PCR reads into MiXCR, producing one record per CDR3 protein. There are 200,000 to 250,000 distinct CDR3 sequences in the sample; roughly 22% occur only once, and about 40% lies in the top ten.

The source material was blood. This TCR was recovered from a woman in her 40s with Graves' ophthalmopathy. V gene TRBV6-2 or TRBV6-3 combines with J gene TRBJ2-5, with D hard to call. The DNA for the CDR3 is TGTGCCAGCAGAACAGTGGAGGAGACCCAGTACTTC. Translated: CASRTVEETQYF.